This T cell receptor (beta chain) appears in the sequencing data of a study of vaccination and CD4 T cells after COVID-19. The treatment: roughly ten-day PBMC culture with coronavirus spike peptide pools or control peptides (ViraFEST assay). Once obtained from cultured CD4+ T cells, the DNA was sequenced using the Oncomine TCR Beta short-read assay. TCRdb fed the PCR reads into MiXCR, producing one record per CDR3 protein. Of fewer than 15,000 distinct CDR3 sequences listed, roughly 43% are singletons. Trimming removed 8 bases from V and 8 bases from J, with 12 bases in between. CDR3 length: 11 residues. This clonotype was detected only a few times. The antigen is undetermined.

This receptor was obtained from a human donor who had recovered from COVID-19. V gene TRBV12-3 or TRBV12-4 combines with J gene TRBJ1-2, with a tentative D call TRBD1 (6 bases). The specimen sequenced was CD4+ T cells from blood, cultured in vitro. This chain's CDR3 is CASGGQGGYTF. The CDR3 DNA reads TGTGCCAGCGGGGGGCAGGGGGGCTACACCTTC.